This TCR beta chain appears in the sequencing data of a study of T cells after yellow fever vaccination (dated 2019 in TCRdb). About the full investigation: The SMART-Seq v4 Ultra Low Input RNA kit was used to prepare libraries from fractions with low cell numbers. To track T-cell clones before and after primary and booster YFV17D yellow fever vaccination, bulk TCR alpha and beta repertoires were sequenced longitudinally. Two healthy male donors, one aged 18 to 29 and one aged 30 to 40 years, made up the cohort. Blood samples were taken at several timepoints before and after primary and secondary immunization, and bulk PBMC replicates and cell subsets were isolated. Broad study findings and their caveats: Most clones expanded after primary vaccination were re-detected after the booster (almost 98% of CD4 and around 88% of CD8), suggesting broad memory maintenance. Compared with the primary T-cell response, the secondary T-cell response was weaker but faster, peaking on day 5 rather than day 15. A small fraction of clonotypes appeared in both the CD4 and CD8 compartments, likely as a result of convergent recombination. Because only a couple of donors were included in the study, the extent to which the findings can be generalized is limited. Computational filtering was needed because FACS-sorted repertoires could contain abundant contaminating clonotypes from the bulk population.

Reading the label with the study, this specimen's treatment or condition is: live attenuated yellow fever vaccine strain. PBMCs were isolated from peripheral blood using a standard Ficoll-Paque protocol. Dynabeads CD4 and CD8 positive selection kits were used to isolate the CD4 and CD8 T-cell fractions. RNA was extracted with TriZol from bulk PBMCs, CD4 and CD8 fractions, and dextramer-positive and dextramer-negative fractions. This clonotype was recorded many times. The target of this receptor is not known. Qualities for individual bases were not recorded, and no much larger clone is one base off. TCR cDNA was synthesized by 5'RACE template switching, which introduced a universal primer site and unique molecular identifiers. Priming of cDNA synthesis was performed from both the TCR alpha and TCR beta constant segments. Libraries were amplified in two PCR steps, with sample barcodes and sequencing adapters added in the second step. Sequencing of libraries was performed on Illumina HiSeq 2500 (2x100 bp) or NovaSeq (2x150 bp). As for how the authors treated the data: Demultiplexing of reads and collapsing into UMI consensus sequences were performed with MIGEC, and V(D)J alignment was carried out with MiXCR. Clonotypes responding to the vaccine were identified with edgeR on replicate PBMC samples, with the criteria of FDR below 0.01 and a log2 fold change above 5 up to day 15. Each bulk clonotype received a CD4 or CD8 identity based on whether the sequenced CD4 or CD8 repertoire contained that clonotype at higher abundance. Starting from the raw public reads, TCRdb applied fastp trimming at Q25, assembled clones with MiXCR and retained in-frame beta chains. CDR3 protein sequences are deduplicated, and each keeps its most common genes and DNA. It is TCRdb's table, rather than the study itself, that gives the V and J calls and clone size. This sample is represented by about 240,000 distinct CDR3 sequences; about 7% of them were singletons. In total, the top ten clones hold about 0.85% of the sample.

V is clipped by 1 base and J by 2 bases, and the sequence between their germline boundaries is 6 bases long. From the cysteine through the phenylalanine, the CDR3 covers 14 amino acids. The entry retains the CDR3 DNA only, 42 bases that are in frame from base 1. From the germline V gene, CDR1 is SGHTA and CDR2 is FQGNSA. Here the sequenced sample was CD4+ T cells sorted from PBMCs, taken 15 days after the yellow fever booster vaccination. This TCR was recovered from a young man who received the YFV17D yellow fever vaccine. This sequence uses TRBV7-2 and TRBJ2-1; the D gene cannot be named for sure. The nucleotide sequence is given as TGTGCCAGCAGCTTAGATAGCACCTACAATGAGCAGTTCTTC. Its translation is CASSLDSTYNEQFF.